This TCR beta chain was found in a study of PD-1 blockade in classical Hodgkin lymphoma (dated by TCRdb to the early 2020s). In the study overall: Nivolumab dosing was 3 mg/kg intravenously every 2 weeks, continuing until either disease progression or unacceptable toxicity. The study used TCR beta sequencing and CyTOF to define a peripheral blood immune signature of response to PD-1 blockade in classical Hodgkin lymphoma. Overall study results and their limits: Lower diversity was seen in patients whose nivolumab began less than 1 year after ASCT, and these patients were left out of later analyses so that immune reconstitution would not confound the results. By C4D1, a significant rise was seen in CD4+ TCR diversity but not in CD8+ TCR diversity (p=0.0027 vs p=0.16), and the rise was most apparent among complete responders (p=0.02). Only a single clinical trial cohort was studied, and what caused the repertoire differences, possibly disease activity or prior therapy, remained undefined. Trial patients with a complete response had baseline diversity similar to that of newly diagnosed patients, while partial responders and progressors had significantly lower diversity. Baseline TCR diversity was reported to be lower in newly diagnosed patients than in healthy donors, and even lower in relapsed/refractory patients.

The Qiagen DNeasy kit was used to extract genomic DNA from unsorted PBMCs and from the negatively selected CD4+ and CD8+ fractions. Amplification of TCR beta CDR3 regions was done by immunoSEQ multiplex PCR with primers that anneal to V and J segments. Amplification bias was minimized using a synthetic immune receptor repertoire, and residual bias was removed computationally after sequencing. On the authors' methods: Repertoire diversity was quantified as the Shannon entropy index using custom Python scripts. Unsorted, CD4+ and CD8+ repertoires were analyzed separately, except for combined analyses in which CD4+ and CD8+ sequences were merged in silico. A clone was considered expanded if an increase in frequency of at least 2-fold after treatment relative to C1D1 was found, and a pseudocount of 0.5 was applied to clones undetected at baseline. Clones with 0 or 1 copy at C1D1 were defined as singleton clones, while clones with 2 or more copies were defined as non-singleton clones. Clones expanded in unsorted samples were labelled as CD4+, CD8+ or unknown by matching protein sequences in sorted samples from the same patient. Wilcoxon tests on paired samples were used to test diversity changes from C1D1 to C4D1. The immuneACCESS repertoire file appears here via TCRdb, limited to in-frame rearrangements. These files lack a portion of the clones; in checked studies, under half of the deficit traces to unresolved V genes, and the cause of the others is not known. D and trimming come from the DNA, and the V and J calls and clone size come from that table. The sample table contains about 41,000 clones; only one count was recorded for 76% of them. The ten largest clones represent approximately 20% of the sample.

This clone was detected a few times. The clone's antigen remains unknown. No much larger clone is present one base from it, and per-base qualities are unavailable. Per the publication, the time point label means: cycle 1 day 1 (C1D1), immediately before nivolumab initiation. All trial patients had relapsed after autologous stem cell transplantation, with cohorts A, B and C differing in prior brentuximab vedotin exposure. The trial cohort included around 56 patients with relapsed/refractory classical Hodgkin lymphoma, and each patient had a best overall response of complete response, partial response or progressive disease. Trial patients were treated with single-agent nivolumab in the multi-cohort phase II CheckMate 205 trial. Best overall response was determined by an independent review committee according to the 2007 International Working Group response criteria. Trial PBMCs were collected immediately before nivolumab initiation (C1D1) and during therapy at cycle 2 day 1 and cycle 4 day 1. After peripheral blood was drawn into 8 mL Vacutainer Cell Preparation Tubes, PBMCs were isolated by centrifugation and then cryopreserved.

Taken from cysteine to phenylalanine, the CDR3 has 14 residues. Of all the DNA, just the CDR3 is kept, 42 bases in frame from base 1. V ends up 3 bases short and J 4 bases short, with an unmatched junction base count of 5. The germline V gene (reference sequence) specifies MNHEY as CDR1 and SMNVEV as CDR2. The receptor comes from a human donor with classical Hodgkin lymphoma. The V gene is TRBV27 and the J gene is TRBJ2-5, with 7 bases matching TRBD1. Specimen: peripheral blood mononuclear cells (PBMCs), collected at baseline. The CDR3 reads CASSLWSGGETQYF. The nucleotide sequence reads TGTGCCAGCAGTTTGTGGTCAGGGGGAGAGACCCAGTACTTC.